The clone carrying this T cell receptor (beta chain) occurred a few times. The CDR3 is 15 amino acids. CDR1 and CDR2 (germline): MGHRA, YSYEKL. V shed 6 bases, J shed 8 bases, and the junction held 11 bases outside the gene matches. From the RT-PCR reads, TCRdb called clonotypes with MiXCR, one entry per CDR3 protein. This sample has roughly 670,000 distinct CDR3 sequences, with around 13% found just once. These data come from a study of response to subunit inactivated influenza vaccine. This specimen was PBMCs from blood, taken 14 to 15 days before vaccination. The receptor was derived from a man aged 45 to 65 who received an inactivated influenza vaccine. This chain uses TRBV4-1 with TRBJ1-4; 8 bases align to TRBD1. The CDR3 DNA reads as TGCGCCAGCAGTCTTGGGGGACAGGAACACGAAAAACTGTTTTTT. Protein: CASSLGGQEHEKLFF.